Shown below are 27 T cell receptor beta chains from a single sample sequenced in a study of T cells after yellow fever vaccination. TCRdb processed the 5' RACE reads anew with MiXCR; each CDR3 protein has one entry. The sample consists of about 340,000 distinct CDR3 sequences, 3% to 4.5% of them appearing once. The sequencing used PBMCs, collected 5 days after the yellow fever booster vaccination. These receptors were taken from a man younger than 35 who received the YFV17D yellow fever vaccine.

This clonotype came up many times. The chain uses TRBV21-1 and TRBJ2-1; the table's TRBD2 call for D was not verified on the DNA. TRBV21-1 is a listed pseudogene. CDR3 length equals 17 residues. The CDR3 sequence is CASSKGGELAGDNEQFF. The CDR3 DNA reads TGTGCCAGCAGCAAAGGGGGGGAACTAGCGGGAGACAATGAGCAGTTCTTC.

This clonotype has more than one count but fewer than ten. This rearrangement joins TRBV29-1 to TRBJ2-7, with D tentatively TRBD1 (6 bases). The CDR3 has 13 amino acids. With 5 bases removed from V and 1 base from J, the gap between germline ends came to 12 bases. Germline V gene data show CDR1 as SQVTM and CDR2 as ANQGSEA. The chain's CDR3 is CSVSNTGSYEQYV. In nucleotides, the CDR3 is TGCAGCGTTTCCAATACAGGGTCCTACGAGCAGTACGTC.

V usage is TRBV5-4 and J usage is TRBJ1-1; D is possibly TRBD1 (5 bases). This CDR3 is built from 18 residues. Deletions cut 2 bases from V and 0 bases from J, with 20 bases between. CDR1 SGHNT and CDR2 YYREEE come from the germline V gene (reference sequence). The CDR3 loop reads CASSLRWGELMMNTEAFF. For the CDR3, the DNA is TGTGCCAGCAGCTTACGCTGGGGGGAGCTGATGATGAACACTGAAGCTTTCTTT.

The chain recombines TRBV15 with TRBJ2-1, with D possibly being TRBD1 (6 bases). The CDR3 length is 15 residues. The V and J ends lost 8 bases and 7 bases respectively, with 21 bases between them. CDR1 is LNHNV, CDR2 YYDKDF, per germline (reference sequence). The CDR3 DNA reads as TGTGCCACCCATCGCAGGACAGCCAACGGGAATGAGCAGTTCTTC. Translated, it gives CATHRRTANGNEQFF.

The chain uses TRBV28 and TRBJ2-2, with 10 bases matching TRBD2. CDR3 size: 16 residues. Germline CDR1 reads MDHEN; CDR2 reads SYDVKM. J gave up 6 bases and V 6 bases, and 10 bases lay outside the gene matches. In DNA form, the CDR3 reads TGTGCCAGCAGACTTCGGGCTAGCGGGGGCCCCGGGGAGCTGTTTTTT. It specifies CASRLRASGGPGELFF.

This clonotype was counted a few times. This chain links TRBV27 with TRBJ1-1; D is ambiguous. Germline V CDR1 and CDR2: MNHEY, SMNVEV (reference sequence). Trimming cost V 8 bases and J 8 bases, with 24 bases left between them. The CDR3 runs to 15 residues. The CDR3: CASFVKPSGRKEAFF. The CDR3, as DNA: TGTGCCAGCTTCGTAAAGCCGTCCGGTCGCAAAGAAGCTTTCTTT.

On this clonotype: Just one base apart from a much larger clone, this may be a read error. This sequence joins TRBV10-3 and TRBJ1-1, with D unclear. Germline lookup yields CDR1 ENHRY and CDR2 SYGVKD. CDR3 length equals 13 residues. The CDR3 loop reads CAVSAAENTEAFF. For the CDR3, the DNA is TGTGCCGTCAGTGCAGCTGAGAACACTGAAGCTTTCTTT.

This clonotype was recorded a few times. The chain recombines TRBV4-3 with TRBJ1-2; 10 bases map to TRBD1. Germline-derived CDR1 and CDR2 are LGHNA and YSLEER. The junction had 12 bases not matched to a gene; V was cut back by 1 base and J by 4 bases. The CDR3 contains 18 residues. The CDR3 spells CASSQVGTGAGPFYGYTF. CDR3 in DNA: TGCGCCAGCAGCCAAGTTGGGACAGGGGCCGGGCCGTTCTATGGCTACACCTTC.

This clonotype was seen only a few times. V usage is TRBV5-1 and J usage is TRBJ2-5, with 9 bases that match TRBD2. CDR3 length: 15 amino acids. With V trimmed by 2 bases and J by 1 base, 3 bases remained unmatched. Germline V gene data show CDR1 as SGHRS and CDR2 as YFSETQ. The CDR3 sequence: CASSFLAGTQETQYF. The CDR3, as DNA: TGCGCCAGCAGCTTCCTAGCGGGAACCCAAGAGACCCAGTACTTC. The full variable domain, rest sourced from reference TRBV5-1 and TRBJ2-5, is KAGVTQTPRYLIKTRGQQVTLSCSPISGHRSVSWYQQTPGQGLQFLFEYFSETQRNKGNFPGRFSGRQFSNSRSEMNVSTLELGDSALYLCASSFLAGTQETQYFGPGTRLLVL.

The CDR3 nucleotides are TGTGCCAGCAGCCCGACTAGCGGGGGGGACGGTGAGCAGTTCTTC. This codes for CASSPTSGGDGEQFF. The chain employs TRBV7-8 and TRBJ2-1; 14 nucleotides match TRBD2. The ends lost 5 bases at V and 9 bases at J; junction bases unmatched: 6. In germline, CDR1 is SGHVS, CDR2 FQNEAQ. The CDR3 has 15 amino acids.

This clonotype has a count of ten or more. The rearrangement links TRBV29-1 to TRBJ2-1, with 12 bases matching TRBD2. Germline-derived CDR1 and CDR2 are SQVTM and ANQGSEA. After removal of 4 bases from V and 9 bases from J, the junction contained 10 bases not matched to a gene. The CDR3 is 15 amino acids. Here the CDR3 DNA reads TGCAGCGTTGGGAGAGGGACTAGCGGGTATCCTGAGCAGTTCTTC. Encoded protein: CSVGRGTSGYPEQFF.

A remark on this clonotype: A read error may explain this, as a much larger clone is one base away. The conserved closing phenylalanine or tryptophan is absent in this CDR3, likely reflecting a read error. V gene TRBV25-1 combines with J gene TRBJ1-3; D possibly corresponds to TRBD1 (6 bases). There are 20 residues in the CDR3. Germline assignment: CDR1 MGHDK and CDR2 SYGVNS. V was shortened by 0 bases and J by 0 bases, with 21 bases between the two germline ends. CDR3 loop: CASSEYAPGGDTSSGNTIYL. In nucleotides, the CDR3 is TGTGCCAGCAGTGAATACGCACCCGGAGGGGACACGAGCTCTGGAAACACCATATATTTA.

The table lists this clonotype with a few counts. J is TRBJ2-7 and V is TRBV7-9; TRBD2 is a possible D gene (5 bases). CDR1 and CDR2 (germline): SEHNR, FQNEAQ (reference sequence). V was trimmed by 3 bases and J by 3 bases, leaving 9 bases between them. CDR3 size: 13 residues. The CDR3 region has the DNA TGTGCCAGCAGCTTCGAGGGTTTCTACGAGCAGTACTTC. This codes for CASSFEGFYEQYF.

This chain connects TRBV12-3 or TRBV12-4 to TRBJ1-1; no definite D call. The V end was cut by 9 bases, the J end by 4 bases, with 9 bases between. The CDR3 has 11 amino acids. The CDR3 bases are TGTGCCAGTGGACTGGTCACTGAAGCTTTCTTT. The encoded protein is CASGLVTEAFF.

The chain joins TRBV19 to TRBJ2-1, with 12 bases fitting TRBD2. The germline V gene encodes CDR1 LNHDA and CDR2 SQIVND (reference sequence). J gave up 7 bases and V 8 bases, and 12 bases lay outside the gene matches. This CDR3 contains 16 residues. CDR3 bases: TGTGCCAGTGCTCCCCCTAGCGGGGGGGCTTGGAATGAGCAGTTCTTC. It translates to CASAPPSGGAWNEQFF.

This clonotype was recorded a few times. The J gene is TRBJ1-2, the V gene TRBV11-2; 9 bases line up with TRBD1. After removal of 2 bases from V and 6 bases from J, the junction contained 4 bases not matched to a gene. The CDR3 runs 14 residues. CDR1 and CDR2 (germline): SGHAT, FQNNGV. The CDR3 protein is CASSLLQGADGYTF. The CDR3 nucleotides read TGTGCCAGCAGCTTACTACAGGGGGCTGATGGCTACACCTTC.

Ten or more counts support this clonotype. V usage is TRBV7-9 and J usage is TRBJ2-5; D is possibly TRBD2 (5 bases). Trimming cost V 2 bases and J 1 base, with 8 bases left between them. The length of the CDR3 is 14 residues. Germline V gene data show CDR1 as SEHNR and CDR2 as FQNEAQ (reference sequence). The CDR3 DNA sequence: TGTGCCAGCAGCTTAAGGAGGTCCCAAGAGACCCAGTACTTC. Amino acids: CASSLRRSQETQYF.

Regarding this clonotype: Germline and junction disagree at one end, which may indicate a read error. The rearrangement joins TRBV20-1 to TRBJ2-1; 7 bases line up with TRBD2. CDR3 length: 10 amino acids. Germline values: CDR1 DFQATT, CDR2 SNEGSKA (reference sequence). The CDR3 loop is CGTTGNEQFF. CDR3 coding DNA: TGTGGGACTACTGGCAATGAGCAGTTCTTC.

The table lists this clonotype with a few counts. This chain connects TRBV4-1 to TRBJ2-7, with 8 bases that match TRBD1. The length of the CDR3 is 15 residues. Germline V lookup: CDR1 MGHRA, CDR2 YSYEKL. With 4 bases clipped from V and 2 bases from J, the junction kept 7 bases outside the gene matches. The DNA of the CDR3 is TGCGCCAGCAGCCCAAGCAGGGGGCCAGCCTACGAGCAGTACTTC. This encodes CASSPSRGPAYEQYF.

This clonotype was observed a few times. This chain connects TRBV5-6 to TRBJ2-4; TRBD2 might be the D (5 bases). CDR1 is SGHDT, CDR2 YYEEEE, per germline. CDR3 length: 12 residues. The V end was cut by 2 bases, the J end by 5 bases, with 5 bases between. The CDR3 loop reads CASSFGENIQYF. The CDR3, as DNA: TGTGCCAGCAGCTTCGGGGAAAACATTCAGTACTTC. The full variable domain, its missing parts supplied by reference TRBV5-6 and TRBJ2-4, is DAGVTQSPTHLIKTRGQQVTLRCSPKSGHDTVSWYQQALGQGPQFIFQYYEEEERQRGNFPDRFSGHQFPNYSSELNVNALLLGDSALYLCASSFGENIQYFGAGTRLSVL.

This clonotype was observed a handful of times. The V gene is TRBV11-2, the J gene TRBJ1-1; D is ambiguous. CDR3 length: 15 amino acids. Trimming removed 1 base at V and 0 bases at J, with 9 bases between. Germline values: CDR1 SGHAT, CDR2 FQNNGV. CDR3 sequence (DNA): TGTGCCAGCAGCTTAGTAGACCGTATGAACACTGAAGCTTTCTTT. Protein sequence: CASSLVDRMNTEAFF.

V usage is TRBV5-1 and J usage is TRBJ2-7; a weak D match, TRBD1 (6 bases). Looked up from germline, CDR1 is SGHRS and CDR2 is YFSETQ. The CDR3 is 14 amino acids. The V end lost 0 bases, the J end lost 4 bases, and 11 bases lay between the germline ends. This CDR3 reads CASSLVGQRYEQYF. CDR3 in DNA: TGCGCCAGCAGCTTGGTAGGACAGAGGTACGAGCAGTACTTC.

This clonotype was found a few times. V usage is TRBV7-2 and J usage is TRBJ2-4, with TRBD2 matching over 8 bases. The ends lost 5 bases at V and 0 bases at J; junction bases unmatched: 15. Germline assignment: CDR1 SGHTA and CDR2 FQGNSA. CDR3 length: 19 residues. The CDR3 region is CASSPRGSGGNLAKNIQYF. The CDR3 DNA is TGTGCCAGCAGCCCGCGGGGGAGCGGGGGAAACCTAGCCAAAAACATTCAGTACTTC.

This clonotype came up many times. This chain links TRBV12-3 or TRBV12-4 with TRBJ1-1, with D possibly matching TRBD1 (6 bases). CDR3 size: 15 residues. V lost 4 bases, J lost 1 base, and 13 bases lay in between. CDR3 region: CASSSHRATNTEAFF. CDR3 in DNA: TGTGCCAGCAGTTCCCACAGGGCCACGAACACTGAAGCTTTCTTT.

This clonotype was observed a handful of times. This sequence joins TRBV7-9 and TRBJ1-2; D is uncertain. Germline V lookup: CDR1 SEHNR, CDR2 FQNEAQ (reference sequence). The CDR3 runs 15 residues. The V end lost 2 bases, the J end lost 4 bases, and 14 bases lay between the germline ends. The CDR3 DNA reads TGTGCCAGCAGCTTAAGTGGGTCAGCGGGCTATGGCTACACCTTC. Translating gives CASSLSGSAGYGYTF.

This clonotype was counted ten times or more. V and J are TRBV7-2 and TRBJ2-5, with D unclear. Trimming left V 2 bases short and J 0 bases short, with 7 bases between. Germline-derived CDR1 and CDR2 are SGHTA and FQGNSA. The length of the CDR3 is 14 residues. CDR3 nucleotide sequence: TGTGCCAGCAGCTTACGGGTGTACCAAGAGACCCAGTACTTC. Its translation: CASSLRVYQETQYF.

This clonotype has a handful of counts. The chain has TRBV5-1 and TRBJ2-7; no definite D call. The CDR3 runs 14 residues. Trimming removed 5 bases from V and 3 bases from J, with 15 bases in between. Germline CDR1 reads SGHRS; CDR2 reads YFSETQ. The CDR3 DNA is TGCGCCAGCAGGTCGAACACGGGCCTCTACGAGCAGTACTTC. Its translation is CASRSNTGLYEQYF.